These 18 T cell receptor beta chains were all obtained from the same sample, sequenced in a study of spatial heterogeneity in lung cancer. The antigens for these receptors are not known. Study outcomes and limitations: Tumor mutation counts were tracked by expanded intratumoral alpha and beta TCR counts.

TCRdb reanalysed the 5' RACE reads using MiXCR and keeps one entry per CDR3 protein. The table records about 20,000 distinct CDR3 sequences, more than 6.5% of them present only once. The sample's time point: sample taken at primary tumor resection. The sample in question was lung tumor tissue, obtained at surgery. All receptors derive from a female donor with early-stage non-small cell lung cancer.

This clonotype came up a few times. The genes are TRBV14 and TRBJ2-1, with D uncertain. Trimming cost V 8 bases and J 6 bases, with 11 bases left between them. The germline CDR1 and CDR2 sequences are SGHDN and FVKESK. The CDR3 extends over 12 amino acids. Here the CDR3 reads CASGVLGNEQFF. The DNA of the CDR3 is TGTGCCAGCGGGGTCCTGGGCAATGAGCAGTTCTTC.

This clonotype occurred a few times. DNA of the CDR3: TGCGCCAGCTCAACCGGGACACTGAACAATGAGCAGTTCTTC. Its protein is CASSTGTLNNEQFF. The chain has TRBV5-1 and TRBJ2-1; a possible D gene is TRBD1 (6 bases). The CDR3 is 14 amino acids. In germline, CDR1 is SGHRS, CDR2 YFSETQ. V lost 7 bases, J lost 5 bases, and 16 bases lay in between.

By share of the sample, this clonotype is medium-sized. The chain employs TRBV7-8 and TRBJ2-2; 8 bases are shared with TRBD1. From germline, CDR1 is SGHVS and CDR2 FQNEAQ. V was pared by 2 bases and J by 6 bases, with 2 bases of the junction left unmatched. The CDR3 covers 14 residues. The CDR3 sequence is CASSLQGAAGELFF. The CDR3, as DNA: TGTGCCAGCAGCTTACAGGGGGCTGCCGGGGAGCTGTTTTTT.

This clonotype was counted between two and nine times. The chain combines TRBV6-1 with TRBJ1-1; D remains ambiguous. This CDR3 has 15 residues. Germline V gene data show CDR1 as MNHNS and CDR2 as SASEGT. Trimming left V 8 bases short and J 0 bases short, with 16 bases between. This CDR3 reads CASYSMVGVNTEAFF. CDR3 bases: TGTGCCAGCTATTCAATGGTCGGAGTGAACACTGAAGCTTTCTTT.

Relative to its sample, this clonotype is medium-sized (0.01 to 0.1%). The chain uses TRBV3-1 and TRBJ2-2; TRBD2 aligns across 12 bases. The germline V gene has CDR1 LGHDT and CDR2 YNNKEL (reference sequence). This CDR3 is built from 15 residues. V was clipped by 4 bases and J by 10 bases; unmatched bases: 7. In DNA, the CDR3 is TGTGCCAGCAGCCTAGGACTAGCGGGGTCCCAGGAGCTGTTTTTT. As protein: CASSLGLAGSQELFF.

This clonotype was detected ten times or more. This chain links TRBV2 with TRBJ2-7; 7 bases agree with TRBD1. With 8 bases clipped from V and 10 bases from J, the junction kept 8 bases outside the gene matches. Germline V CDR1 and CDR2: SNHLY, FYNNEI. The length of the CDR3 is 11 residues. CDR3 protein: CASRGQLEQYF. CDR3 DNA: TGTGCCAGCCGGGGACAGTTGGAACAGTACTTC.

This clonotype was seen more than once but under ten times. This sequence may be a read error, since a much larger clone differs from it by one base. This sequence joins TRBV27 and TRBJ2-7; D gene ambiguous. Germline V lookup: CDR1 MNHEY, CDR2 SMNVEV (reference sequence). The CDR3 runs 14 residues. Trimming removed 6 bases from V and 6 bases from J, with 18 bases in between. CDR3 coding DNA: TGTGCCAGCAGGTCGGCAGCCGACTTGAGCGAGCAGTACTTC. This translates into CASRSAADLSEQYF.

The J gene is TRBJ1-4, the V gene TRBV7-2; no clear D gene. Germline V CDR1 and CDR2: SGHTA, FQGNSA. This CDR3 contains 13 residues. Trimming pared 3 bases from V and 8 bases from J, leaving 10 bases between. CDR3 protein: CASSFYGSEKLFF. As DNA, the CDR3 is TGTGCCAGCAGCTTTTACGGGTCGGAAAAACTGTTTTTT.

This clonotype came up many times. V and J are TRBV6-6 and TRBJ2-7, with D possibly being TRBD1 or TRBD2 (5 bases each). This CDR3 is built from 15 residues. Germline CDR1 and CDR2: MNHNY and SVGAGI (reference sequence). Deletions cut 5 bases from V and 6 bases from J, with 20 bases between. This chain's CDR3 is CASSTTGPGALEQYF. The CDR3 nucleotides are TGTGCCAGCAGTACTACGGGGCCCGGGGCCCTCGAGCAGTACTTC.

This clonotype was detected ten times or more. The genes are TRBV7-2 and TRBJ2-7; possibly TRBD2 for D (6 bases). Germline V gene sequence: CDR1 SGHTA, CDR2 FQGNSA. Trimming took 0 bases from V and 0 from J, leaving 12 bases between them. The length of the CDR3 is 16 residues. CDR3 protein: CASSLARGYISYEQYF. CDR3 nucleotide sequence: TGTGCCAGCAGCTTAGCGCGGGGTTATATCTCCTACGAGCAGTACTTC. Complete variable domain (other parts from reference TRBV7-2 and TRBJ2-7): GAGVSQSPSNKVTEKGKDVELRCDPISGHTALYWYRQSLGQGLEFLIYFQGNSAPDKSGLPSDRFSAERTGGSVSTLTIQRTQQEDSAVYLCASSLARGYISYEQYFGPGTRLTVT.

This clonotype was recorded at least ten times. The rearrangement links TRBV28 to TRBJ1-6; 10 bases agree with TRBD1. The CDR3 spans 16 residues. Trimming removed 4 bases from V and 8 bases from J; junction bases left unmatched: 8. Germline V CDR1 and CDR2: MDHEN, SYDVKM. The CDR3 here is CASSSTSTGGYSPLHF. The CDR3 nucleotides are TGTGCCAGCAGTTCCACTTCGACAGGGGGCTATTCACCCCTCCACTTT. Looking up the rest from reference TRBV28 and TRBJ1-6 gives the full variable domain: DVKVTQSSRYLVKRTGEKVFLECVQDMDHENMFWYRQDPGLGLRLIYFSYDVKMKEKGDIPEGYSVSREKKERFSLILESASTNQTSMYLCASSSTSTGGYSPLHFGNGTRLTVT.

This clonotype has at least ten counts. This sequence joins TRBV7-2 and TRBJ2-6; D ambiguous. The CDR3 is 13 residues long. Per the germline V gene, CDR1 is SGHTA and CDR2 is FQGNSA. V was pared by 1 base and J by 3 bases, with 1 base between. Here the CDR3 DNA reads TGTGCCAGCAGCTTAGTTGGGGCCAACGTCCTGACTTTC. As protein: CASSLVGANVLTF.

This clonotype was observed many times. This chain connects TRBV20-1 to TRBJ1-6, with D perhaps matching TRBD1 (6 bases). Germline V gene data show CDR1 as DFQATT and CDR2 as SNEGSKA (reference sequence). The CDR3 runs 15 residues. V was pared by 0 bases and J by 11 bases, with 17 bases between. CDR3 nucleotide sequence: TGCAGTGCTAGAGAGGATGGGGGGCGCGGGACACCCCTCCACTTT. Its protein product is CSAREDGGRGTPLHF.

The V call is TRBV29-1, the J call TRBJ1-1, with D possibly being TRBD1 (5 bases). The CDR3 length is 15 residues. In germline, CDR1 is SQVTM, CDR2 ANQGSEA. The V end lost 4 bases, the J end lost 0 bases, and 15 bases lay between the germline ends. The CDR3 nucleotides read TGCAGCGTTGCGGCGGGGTGGGGGATGAACACTGAAGCTTTCTTT. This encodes CSVAAGWGMNTEAFF.

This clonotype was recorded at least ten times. In DNA form, the CDR3 reads TGTGCCAGCAGTGAAACTGGAAACACCATATATTTT. Its protein product is CASSETGNTIYF. The rearrangement joins TRBV6-1 to TRBJ1-3; no clear D gene. This CDR3 is built from 12 residues. CDR1 and CDR2 (germline): MNHNS, SASEGT. Trimming removed 2 bases at V and 2 bases at J, with 1 base between.

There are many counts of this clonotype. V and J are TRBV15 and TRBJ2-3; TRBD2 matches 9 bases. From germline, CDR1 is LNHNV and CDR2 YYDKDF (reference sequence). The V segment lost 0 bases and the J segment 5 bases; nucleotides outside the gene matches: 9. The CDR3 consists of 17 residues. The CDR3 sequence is CATSRDLGSSGEDTQYF. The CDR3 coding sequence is TGTGCCACCAGCAGAGATCTGGGGTCTAGCGGGGAAGATACGCAGTATTTT.

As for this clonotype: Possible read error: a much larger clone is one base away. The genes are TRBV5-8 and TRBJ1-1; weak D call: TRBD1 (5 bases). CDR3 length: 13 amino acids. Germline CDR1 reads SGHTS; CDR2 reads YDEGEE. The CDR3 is CVSSLDTGAKAFF. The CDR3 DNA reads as TGTGTCAGCAGCTTGGACACAGGAGCTAAAGCTTTCTTT.

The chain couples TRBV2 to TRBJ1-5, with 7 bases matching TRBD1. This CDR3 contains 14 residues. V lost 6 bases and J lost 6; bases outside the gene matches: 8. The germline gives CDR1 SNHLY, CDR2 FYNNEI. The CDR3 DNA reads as TGTGCCAGCAGGAAAGGGGGCAATAGTCAGCCCCAGCATTTT. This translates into CASRKGGNSQPQHF.